Listed here is a single TCR beta chain. The antigen is undetermined. The record originates from a study of pediatric ulcerative colitis. V shed 0 bases and J shed 0 bases, with 9 bases lying between them. The CDR3 loop spans 15 amino acids. Germline V lookup: CDR1 SGHDT, CDR2 YYEEEE. Each sample received Survey-level depth of up to 500,000 reads. TCRdb's copy holds only in-frame clones and misses some; the assay was immunoSEQ multiplex PCR. The data show tens of thousands of clones, with roughly 79% seen just once and 3.5% to 4.5% held by the top ten. The rectum was sampled with one to two pinch biopsies at colonoscopy. Findings of the study overall: Blood-rectal clonal overlap within each person was significantly higher in ulcerative colitis patients than controls. A couple of rectal clonotypes were found only in ulcerative colitis patients, all of them.

Sequencing input: gut tissue. The origin of this receptor is a girl between 5 and 17 years old with moderate ulcerative colitis. The genes are TRBV5-6 and TRBJ1-2, with D unresolved. Here the CDR3 DNA reads TGTGCCAGCAGCTTGGCGAGGGCCCCTAACTATGGCTACACCTTC. Protein product: CASSLARAPNYGYTF.